The 20 T cell receptor beta chains below come from one sample, sequenced in a study of cytomegalovirus exposure and HLA in healthy donors. Researchers ran the PCR with 60 Vbeta and 13 Jbeta primers. Using immunoSEQ multiplex PCR, the repertoire was profiled, and TCRdb retains in-frame clones only, with some absent. The table has about 180,000 clones, over 65% seen once; the top ten hold around 1.5%. The specimen sequenced was PBMCs. The receptors here all came from a man aged 18 to 30 in good health and CMV-seronegative.

The rearrangement links TRBV6-4 to TRBJ2-5; 9 bases line up with TRBD2. The CDR3 totals 15 residues. V dropped 4 bases and J dropped 2; count of bases not matched to a gene: 5. Germline V gene data show CDR1 as MRHNA and CDR2 as SNTAGT. The CDR3 loop reads CASSALAGSQETQYF. The DNA for the CDR3 is TGTGCCAGCAGTGCACTAGCGGGCTCTCAAGAGACCCAGTACTTC.

The J gene is TRBJ1-2, the V gene TRBV10-3, with D uncertain. With 9 bases removed from V and 8 bases from J, the gap between germline ends came to 13 bases. This CDR3 is built from 11 residues. The germline V gene encodes CDR1 ENHRY and CDR2 SYGVKD. This CDR3 reads CAMETGNGYTF. CDR3 coding DNA: TGTGCCATGGAGACCGGGAACGGCTACACCTTC.

With regard to this clone: Compared with germline, one end of the junction differs, possibly owing to a read error. The chain carries TRBV5-4 and TRBJ2-5, with D hard to call. Germline assignment: CDR1 SGHNT and CDR2 YYREEE (reference sequence). The CDR3 sequence is 15 residues long. The CDR3 loop is CASSLVAAQVETQHF. In DNA form, the CDR3 reads TGTGCCAGCAGCTTGGTTGCGGCCCAAGTGGAGACCCAGCACTTC.

CDR3 nucleotide sequence: TGTGCCAGCAGTAGAGACAGGGGTCAAGAGACCCAGTACTTC. This translates into CASSRDRGQETQYF. This rearrangement joins TRBV6-5 to TRBJ2-5; the match to TRBD1 covers 8 bases. The V gene's germline CDR1 is MNHEY and CDR2 SVGAGI. Trimming removed 5 bases from V and 2 bases from J; junction bases left unmatched: 4. The CDR3 is 14 residues long.

The chain carries TRBV7-3 and TRBJ2-7; TRBD2 matches at 9 bases. There are 15 residues in the CDR3. After removal of 1 base from V and 5 bases from J, the junction contained 6 bases not matched to a gene. The V gene's germline CDR1 is SGHTA and CDR2 FQGTGA. CDR3 in DNA: TGTGCCAGCAGCTTAATAGTAGCGGGGGCCGACGAGCAGTACTTC. This encodes CASSLIVAGADEQYF.

This clone was counted between two and nine times. CDR3 in amino acids: CASSEGGTSTVNTEAFF. DNA for the CDR3: TGTGCCAGCAGTGAAGGGGGGACATCGACAGTGAACACTGAAGCTTTCTTT. The rearrangement links TRBV2 to TRBJ1-1; a possible D gene is TRBD1 (6 bases). The CDR3 contains 17 residues. The V end lost 1 base, the J end lost 0 bases, and 15 bases lay between the germline ends. Germline lookup yields CDR1 SNHLY and CDR2 FYNNEI.

The J gene is TRBJ2-5, the V gene TRBV19, with D tentatively TRBD2 (6 bases). V dropped 8 bases and J dropped 1 base, with 11 bases sitting between them. Germline V gene data show CDR1 as LNHDA and CDR2 as SQIVND (reference sequence). The CDR3 is 13 amino acids. The CDR3 DNA reads as TGTGCCAGTGGGGACTTGGTCCAAGAGACCCAGTACTTC. This codes for CASGDLVQETQYF.

The V and J genes are TRBV29-1 and TRBJ2-1; 8 nucleotides match TRBD1. Germline loops: CDR1 SQVTM, CDR2 ANQGSEA. V shed 5 bases, J shed 6 bases, and the junction held 6 bases outside the gene matches. The CDR3 is made up of 13 amino acids. This CDR3 reads CSVPDRGFNEQFF. The CDR3 nucleotides read TGCAGCGTTCCCGACAGGGGTTTCAATGAGCAGTTCTTC.

The chain carries TRBV27 and TRBJ2-1; TRBD2 agrees at 8 bases. Germline CDR1 reads MNHEY; CDR2 reads SMNVEV (reference sequence). This CDR3 spans 13 amino acids. Trimming at V came to 2 bases and at J to 8 bases, leaving 2 bases not matched to a gene. The CDR3 DNA reads TGTGCCAGCAGTTTACGGGAGGGATATGAGCAGTTCTTC. This gives the protein CASSLREGYEQFF.

The chain links TRBV28 to TRBJ2-7, with 7 bases lining up with TRBD1. Germline CDR1 and CDR2: MDHEN and SYDVKM. CDR3 length: 14 residues. With V trimmed by 6 bases and J by 4 bases, 9 bases remained unmatched. CDR3 in DNA: TGTGCCAGCAGCGATGGGACAGAGAGGTACGAGCAGTACTTC. Residues: CASSDGTERYEQYF.

The chain carries TRBV7-9 and TRBJ1-2, with D possibly being TRBD1 (5 bases). Germline CDR1 reads SEHNR; CDR2 reads FQNEAQ (reference sequence). V was trimmed by 4 bases and J by 6 bases, leaving 12 bases between them. There are 13 residues in the CDR3. The DNA of the CDR3 is TGTGCCAGCAGCTCTACGGTAGGGGATGGCTACACCTTC. Protein: CASSSTVGDGYTF.

This chain connects TRBV7-8 to TRBJ1-2; 9 positions match TRBD1. V lost 3 bases, J lost 4 bases, and 9 bases stayed unmatched. This CDR3 spans 16 amino acids. Germline V gene data show CDR1 as SGHVS and CDR2 as FQNEAQ. The CDR3 DNA is TGTGCCAGCAGCTTTCTGGGGGGACAGGGCGGCTATGGCTACACCTTC. Translated, it gives CASSFLGGQGGYGYTF.

This sequence joins TRBV7-9 and TRBJ1-1; 7 bases align to TRBD1. V gave up 0 bases and J gave up 5 bases; unmatched junction bases: 3. The CDR3 sequence is 14 residues long. Germline V gene lookup returns CDR1 SEHNR and CDR2 FQNEAQ (reference sequence). The CDR3 bases are TGTGCCAGCAGCTTAGCGTACAGGGGTACTGAAGCTTTCTTT. Translated: CASSLAYRGTEAFF.

In its sample, this clone was seen a few times. The genes are TRBV7-2 and TRBJ1-4; possibly TRBD1 for D (6 bases). V was trimmed by 3 bases and J by 4 bases, leaving 12 bases between them. This CDR3 is 15 amino acids long. Looked up from germline, CDR1 is SGHTA and CDR2 is FQGNSA. CDR3 sequence reads: CASSFGGGDNEKLFF. CDR3 nucleotides: TGTGCCAGCAGCTTTGGGGGGGGCGATAATGAAAAACTGTTTTTT. Together with reference TRBV7-2 and TRBJ1-4, the CDR3 gives the full variable domain: GAGVSQSPSNKVTEKGKDVELRCDPISGHTALYWYRQSLGQGLEFLIYFQGNSAPDKSGLPSDRFSAERTGGSVSTLTIQRTQQEDSAVYLCASSFGGGDNEKLFFGSGTQLSVL.

This clone was picked up a small number of times. The chain's CDR3 is CAIGSFGEIIEQYF. The CDR3 nucleotides are TGTGCCATCGGCAGTTTTGGGGAGATTATCGAGCAGTACTTC. J is TRBJ2-7 and V is TRBV10-3, with D possibly being TRBD2 (5 bases). The length of the CDR3 is 14 residues. CDR1 is ENHRY and CDR2 is SYGVKD in the germline V gene. Trimming removed 8 bases from V and 6 bases from J, with 20 bases in between.

The chain carries TRBV11-2 and TRBJ1-6; 7 bases are shared with TRBD1. Germline loops: CDR1 SGHAT, CDR2 FQNNGV. Germline trimming cut 0 bases from V and 9 bases from J; bases unmatched to any gene: 8. The CDR3 contains 16 residues. CDR3 DNA: TGTGCCAGCAGCTTAGAAACAGGGGAATGGGGTTCACCCCTCCACTTT. Translation: CASSLETGEWGSPLHF.

The chain uses TRBV11-2 and TRBJ1-6; D gene uncertain. The CDR3 is 16 amino acids. Trimming left V 2 bases short and J 0 bases short, with 8 bases between. Germline-derived CDR1 and CDR2 are SGHAT and FQNNGV. The CDR3 reads CASSLTPSSYNSPLHF. Here the CDR3 DNA reads TGTGCCAGCAGCTTAACTCCGAGCTCCTATAATTCACCCCTCCACTTT.

The V gene is TRBV25-1, the J gene TRBJ1-3; TRBD1 might be the D (5 bases). Germline CDR1 and CDR2: MGHDK and SYGVNS. V was clipped by 3 bases and J by 4 bases, with 10 bases between them. The length of the CDR3 is 14 residues. CDR3 bases: TGTGCCAGCAGTGATACGACAGCGGGAAACACCATATATTTT. Translation: CASSDTTAGNTIYF.

The V and J genes are TRBV4-1 and TRBJ2-5; 10 bases fit TRBD1. This CDR3 has 15 residues. CDR1 MGHRA and CDR2 YSYEKL come from the germline V gene. The junction had 10 bases not matched to a gene; V was cut back by 5 bases and J by 7 bases. This CDR3 is CASSNRDRGLGTQYF. The CDR3 coding sequence is TGCGCCAGCAGCAACAGGGACAGGGGCCTGGGGACCCAGTACTTC.

CDR3 coding DNA: TGTGCCAGCAGTATTGACCCGGGAGCCAACTATGGCTACACCTTC. The encoded protein is CASSIDPGANYGYTF. V is TRBV27 and J is TRBJ1-2; D unresolved. This CDR3 is built from 15 residues. Trimming left V 5 bases short and J 2 bases short, with 15 bases between. Germline lookup yields CDR1 MNHEY and CDR2 SMNVEV (reference sequence).